This T cell receptor (beta chain) is from a study of T cell clones after liver transplantation. Proliferating CFSE-low MLR cells were sequenced to define alloreactive TCRbeta sequences. The V gene's germline CDR1 is LNHDA and CDR2 SQIVND (reference sequence). The V segment lost 4 bases and the J segment 1 base; nucleotides outside the gene matches: 2. The CDR3 runs 14 residues. TCRdb's table, derived via immunoSEQ multiplex PCR, lists solely in-frame clones and lacks some. The sample has about 6,000 clones; 30% are singletons. Comments on this clone: Its antigen remains unidentified.

Sequencing was carried out using CD4+ T cells from cultured PBMCs. The receptor comes from a human patient who received a liver transplant. The graft donor may have contributed some T cells. This sequence joins TRBV19 and TRBJ2-7; TRBD1 matches at 9 bases. The CDR3 reads CASSRGQGSYEQYF. As DNA, the CDR3 is TGTGCCAGTAGTAGGGGACAGGGTTCCTACGAGCAGTACTTC.